A selection of T cell receptor beta chains follows, all from one sample in a study of CD8+CD57+ T cells in acquired aplastic anemia. From the reads, TCRdb called clonotypes with MiXCR, one entry per CDR3 protein. This sample has more than 250,000 distinct CDR3 sequences; 82% occur once, and the top ten carry 40% to 55%. Sample: sorted CD4+, CD8+, or CD8+CD57+ T cells (not recorded which) from PBMCs. The origin of the receptors is a human donor with aplastic anemia. Each CDR3 is given with its conserved first and last residue. The order of the fields is CDR3 protein, CDR3 DNA, clone size, J gene, D gene, V gene. The D gene is left open where the match is weak. Expanded clones are given a class, and other clones once, few, many or no size at all.

CSVERQNNYGYTF	TGCAGCGTTGAACGACAGAACAACTATGGCTACACCTTC	few	TRBJ1-2	.	TRBV29-1
CSPPSVRGYNEQFF	TGCAGTCCCCCCTCAGTTAGGGGATACAATGAGCAGTTCTTC	.	TRBJ2-1	.	TRBV20-1
CASSVAGGTDTSYNEQFF	TGTGCCAGCAGCGTAGCGGGAGGGACAGATACCTCCTACAATGAGCAGTTCTTC	.	TRBJ2-1	.	TRBV9
CASSLGLTRNTQAFF	TGTGCCAGCAGCTTAGGGCTCACACGGAACACTCAAGCTTTCTTT	.	TRBJ1-1	.	TRBV9
CATRDGTYTKAFF	TGTGCCACCCGGGACGGCACTTACACTAAGGCGTTCTTT	.	TRBJ2-3	.	TRBV24-1
CASSVAEGNDTQYF	TGTGCCAGCAGTGTTGCTGAAGGCAATGATACGCAGTATTTT	.	TRBJ2-3	.	TRBV2
CASSPGTRGIGELFF	TGTGCCAGCAGCCCGGGGACCCGGGGGATCGGGGAGCTGTTTTTT	few	TRBJ2-2	.	TRBV7-9
CASSQQYNEQFF	TGCGCCAGCAGCCAACAGTACAATGAGCAGTTCTTC	.	TRBJ2-1	.	TRBV4-1
CASSLEVAFPYF	TGTGCCAGCAGCTTAGAAGTGGCGTTTCCGTACTTC	.	TRBJ2-5	.	TRBV7-2
CASGGAGNVPYF	TGTGCCAGCGGAGGAGCGGGCAACGTTCCGTACTTT	.	TRBJ2-4	.	TRBV2
CASSRGRLKSQHF	TGTGCTAGTAGCCGGGGACGGTTGAAATCCCAGCATTTT	few	TRBJ1-5	.	TRBV19
CASSLRGGQGSYEQYF	TGTGCCAGCAGCTTGCGGGGGGGACAGGGGAGTTACGAGCAGTACTTC	.	TRBJ2-7	.	TRBV7-2
CASSLSGGGADEQFF	TGTGCCAGCAGCTTAAGTGGCGGGGGGGCAGATGAGCAGTTCTTC	many	TRBJ2-1	TRBD2	TRBV7-3
CASSIASGPDNEHF	TGTGCCAGCAGTATAGCTAGCGGTCCCGATAATGAGCATTTT	few	TRBJ2-3	TRBD2	TRBV19
CASSLEPGAKETQYF	TGTGCCAGCAGCTTGGAGCCAGGCGCGAAAGAGACCCAGTACTTC	.	TRBJ2-5	.	TRBV7-3
CAISEMDGGTEAFF	TGTGCCATCAGTGAGATGGACGGTGGGACTGAAGCTTTCTTT	.	TRBJ1-1	.	TRBV10-3
CSAIGGRAMGYTF	TGCAGTGCTATCGGGGGCAGAGCCATGGGCTACACCTTC	.	TRBJ1-2	.	TRBV20-1
CASSSYRDSLGEQYF	TGTGCCAGCAGCAGTTACCGGGACAGCCTAGGTGAGCAGTATTTT	.	TRBJ2-3	TRBD1	TRBV7-8
CASSIVRGELFFCF	TGTGCCAGCAGCATAGTACGCGGGGAGCTGTTTTTTTGCTTC	once	TRBJ2-5	.	TRBV7-9
CASGGAGYIQYFCF	TGTGCCAGCGGAGGAGCTGGGTACATTCAGTACTTCTGCTTC	.	TRBJ2-7	.	TRBV9
CASSIASGAYNEDFF	TGTGCCAGTAGTATAGCTAGCGGAGCCTACAATGAGGATTTCTTT	few	TRBJ1-1	.	TRBV19
CASSPWTSATQYF	TGTGCCAGCAGCCCCTGGACTAGCGCCACGCAGTATTTT	.	TRBJ2-3	TRBD2	TRBV9
CASSGQVFTEAFF	TGTGCCAGCAGCGGACAGGTCTTCACTGAAGCTTTCTTT	once	TRBJ1-1	.	TRBV9
CASSFRVTDWYF	TGCGCCAGCAGCTTCAGGGTTACGGATTGGTACTTC	.	TRBJ2-7	.	TRBV7-2
CSAIPGQTIYGYTF	TGCAGTGCCATTCCGGGACAGACGATCTATGGCTACACCTTC	.	TRBJ1-2	TRBD1	TRBV20-1
CATSGRGPDTQQF	TGTGCCACCAGCGGCCGGGGCCCAGACACGCAGCAGTTT	.	TRBJ2-3	.	TRBV15
CASSLVPGELCDGQFF	TGTGCCAGCAGCTTAGTACCCGGGGAGCTGTGTGATGGGCAGTTCTTC	few	TRBJ2-1	.	TRBV7-9
CASSLAGGYDTNYF	TGTGCCAGCAGCTTAGCGGGAGGTTACGATACCAACTATTTT	.	TRBJ2-3	.	TRBV7-9
CASSLRSVLEQYF	TGTGCCAGCAGCCTACGTAGCGTACTCGAGCAGTACTTC	.	TRBJ2-7	.	TRBV7-8
CASGVAGGETQYF	TGTGCCAGCGGTGTAGCGGGGGGGGAGACCCAGTACTTC	once	TRBJ2-5	TRBD2	TRBV2
CSALGQGGNEQFF	TGCAGTGCATTGGGACAGGGGGGCAATGAGCAGTTCTTC	.	TRBJ2-1	TRBD1	TRBV20-1
CASSLPGGSRYLLF	TGTGCCAGCAGCTTACCAGGGGGGAGCCGGTACCTCCTCTTT	.	TRBJ2-2	.	TRBV7-3
CASSVSGAHNTQYF	TGTGCCAGCAGCGTATCCGGGGCCCACAATACGCAGTATTTT	.	TRBJ2-3	.	TRBV9
CASSSAQTDTHYF	TGTGCCAGCAGCTCAGCCCAGACAGATACGCACTACTTC	.	TRBJ2-3	.	TRBV2
CASSIASGDEQFF	TGTGCCAGTAGTATAGCTAGCGGGGATGAGCAGTTCTTC	.	TRBJ2-1	TRBD2	TRBV19
CSAPGLGNNEQFF	TGCAGTGCGCCGGGACTAGGGAACAATGAGCAGTTCTTC	once	TRBJ2-1	TRBD2	TRBV20-1
CASSLGGAPDQSDF	TGTGCCAGCAGCTTAGGCGGGGCGCCAGATCAGTCTGATTTT	.	TRBJ2-3	.	TRBV7-6
CASSLARAPDTQYFF	TGTGCCAGCAGCTTAGCTCGAGCTCCCGATACGCAGTATTTCTTT	.	TRBJ1-1	.	TRBV7-8
CASSVDRGRSADTEGSGGYEQYF	TGTGCCAGCAGCGTGGACAGGGGGCGTTCTGCAGATACGGAGGGATCAGGGGGCTACGAGCAGTACTTC	.	TRBJ2-7	TRBD1	TRBV7-2
CATSIVSSQETQYF	TGTGCCACCAGCATCGTGTCAAGCCAAGAGACCCAGTACTTC	.	TRBJ2-5	.	TRBV7-9
CASSPQGTWGKTHF	TGTGCCAGCAGCCCACAGGGGACCTGGGGAAAGACCCATTTT	.	TRBJ2-3	TRBD1	TRBV7-3
CSATLAETQYF	TGCAGTGCTACACTAGCGGAGACCCAGTACTTC	.	TRBJ2-5	TRBD2	TRBV20-1
CASRGPRGGYTF	TGTGCCAGCAGAGGGCCCAGGGGCGGCTACACCTTC	.	TRBJ1-2	.	TRBV11-2
CASSLTGGPYNEQFF	TGTGCCAGCAGTCTAACAGGGGGCCCGTACAATGAGCAGTTCTTC	few	TRBJ2-1	TRBD1	TRBV11-1
CASSVAVSRNPPYF	TGTGCCAGCAGCGTAGCGGTCTCGAGAAATCCGCCCTATTTT	.	TRBJ2-3	.	TRBV9
CASSIGGSSYNEEQFF	TGTGCCAGCAGCATCGGGGGCAGTTCCTACAATGAGGAGCAGTTCTTC	.	TRBJ2-1	.	TRBV9
CASSVWSTQGETQDF	TGTGCCAGCAGCGTATGGTCTACCCAGGGTGAGACCCAGGACTTC	.	TRBJ2-5	.	TRBV7-2
CASSVRTTNEKLFF	TGTGCCAGCAGCGTACGGACAACTAATGAAAAACTGTTTTTT	.	TRBJ1-4	.	TRBV13
CASSLAAREQFF	TGTGCCAGCAGCTTGGCCGCGCGTGAGCAGTTCTTC	.	TRBJ2-1	.	TRBV11-1
CASSQGRGSSGAYEQYF	TGTGCCAGCAGCCAGGGACGAGGGTCTAGCGGAGCCTACGAGCAGTACTTC	.	TRBJ2-7	TRBD2	TRBV11-2
CASRGQGISDTQYF	TGTGCCAGCCGCGGACAGGGGATAAGCGATACGCAGTATTTT	.	TRBJ2-3	TRBD1	TRBV6-2/TRBV6-3
CASRSLPGDGYTF	TGTGCCAGCAGGTCTTTGCCGGGCGATGGCTACACCTTC	.	TRBJ1-2	.	TRBV7-2
CASSLGGNTEAFYF	TGTGCCAGCAGCCTAGGCGGGAACACTGAAGCTTTCTATTTT	.	TRBJ2-3	.	TRBV14
CASRPREPYNEQFF	TGTGCCAGCAGGCCCAGGGAGCCCTACAATGAGCAGTTCTTC	few	TRBJ2-1	.	TRBV6-9
CATSDFSRGQGETQYF	TGTGCCACCAGTGATTTTAGCCGGGGACAGGGGGAGACCCAGTACTTC	.	TRBJ2-5	TRBD1	TRBV24-1
CASTLARVPDGQYF	TGTGCCAGCACCCTAGCGAGGGTTCCCGATGGGCAGTATTTT	.	TRBJ2-3	.	TRBV7-8
CSASTGGRNNNEQFF	TGCAGTGCCAGCACCGGGGGACGCAACAACAATGAGCAGTTCTTC	.	TRBJ2-1	.	TRBV20-1